The text below deals with one TCR beta chain. The sample is drawn from a study of blood T cell repertoires in COVID-19. Study-wide context: Samples came from the United States, Italy and Spain, spanning acute and convalescent COVID-19. T cells, B-cell-depleted T cells, or PBMCs supplied cDNA or gDNA.

The authors' processing: Nucleated cell number was recorded as an estimate derived from reference gene primer amplification. Repertoires were generated with immunoSEQ multiplex PCR, while TCRdb's copy carries only in-frame clones and drops some. The V and J calls and the clone size are those of that table, but D and trimming were determined from the DNA. Of tens of thousands of clones listed, 85% to 90% are singletons. The CDR3 spans 16 residues. The germline V gene has CDR1 SGHVS and CDR2 FNYEAQ. V lost 4 bases and J lost 0; bases outside the gene matches: 5. V and J are TRBV7-6 and TRBJ2-2, with 7 bases matching TRBD2. The sequenced material came from peripheral blood. The receptor's source is a human donor in a cohort sampled during active COVID-19. DNA of the CDR3: TGTGCCAGCAGCTCCCAGAGCGGGGCGAACACCGGGGAGCTGTTTTTT. Its translation: CASSSQSGANTGELFF.